These 5 T cell receptor beta chains were all obtained from the same sample, sequenced in a study of CD8+ T cells in alopecia areata. cDNA prepared by RNA extraction and subsequent reverse transcription served as the template for sequencing. Profiled with immunoSEQ multiplex PCR; TCRdb holds only in-frame clones, not every one. The sample consists of 150,000 or so clones, about 49% of them appearing once. The source material was CD8+ T cells sorted from blood, sampled at week 0. The receptor set was obtained from a human donor with alopecia areata.

This rearrangement joins TRBV19 to TRBJ1-1; weak D call: TRBD1 (6 bases). This CDR3 spans 14 amino acids. The V end lost 5 bases, the J end lost 8 bases, and 18 bases lay between the germline ends. Germline V gene data show CDR1 as LNHDA and CDR2 as SQIVND (reference sequence). DNA for the CDR3: TGTGCCAGTAGTGCCACCGCCGGGACAATAGAAGCTTTCTTT. Residues: CASSATAGTIEAFF.

The CDR3: CASSLEGANEQFF. In DNA form, the CDR3 reads TGCGCCAGCAGCTTGGAAGGGGCCAATGAGCAGTTCTTC. The V and J genes are TRBV5-1 and TRBJ2-1, with D perhaps matching TRBD1 (5 bases). CDR1 and CDR2 (germline): SGHRS, YFSETQ. This CDR3 is built from 13 residues. V lost 0 bases and J lost 6, with 7 bases in between.

The chain links TRBV19 to TRBJ2-7; maybe TRBD2 (5 bases). From germline, CDR1 is LNHDA and CDR2 SQIVND (reference sequence). The CDR3 is made up of 14 amino acids. V lost 2 bases and J 7 bases, leaving 15 bases between the germline ends. The CDR3 region has the DNA TGTGCCAGTAGTATACCGTCCCTGGGAGAAGAGCAGTACTTC. Its translation is CASSIPSLGEEQYF.

The table lists this clone with a few counts. The DNA of the CDR3 is TGTGCCAGCAGTTTTTTCGCAGATACGCAGTATTTT. It is translated as CASSFFADTQYF. The chain combines TRBV27 with TRBJ2-3; unclear D gene. This CDR3 has 12 residues. V lost 3 bases and J 4 bases, leaving 5 bases between the germline ends. From germline, CDR1 is MNHEY and CDR2 SMNVEV (reference sequence).

The V and J genes are TRBV15 and TRBJ1-4; 9 nucleotides match TRBD1. V lost 5 bases, J lost 6 bases, and 7 bases stayed unmatched. CDR1 and CDR2 (germline): LNHNV, YYDKDF (reference sequence). The CDR3 consists of 15 residues. This CDR3 is CATSPKQGADEKLFF. CDR3 nucleotides: TGTGCCACCAGCCCTAAACAGGGGGCCGATGAAAAACTGTTTTTT.